The 12 T cell receptor beta chains reported below all come from one sample, sequenced in a study of graft-versus-host responses after intestinal transplantation. Grafts had their tissue processed, releasing intraepithelial and lamina propria lymphocytes. Sequenced by immunoSEQ multiplex PCR; TCRdb stores in-frame clones only, minus some. The profile shows tens of thousands of clones, around 76% of them singletons. The source material was ileum tissue, sampled 12 days after intestinal transplant. These receptors were taken from a human patient who received an intestinal transplant, so some T cells may come from the graft donor.

This chain links TRBV5-4 with TRBJ1-5, with TRBD1 as a possible D gene (5 bases). Germline V CDR1 and CDR2: SGHNT, YYREEE (reference sequence). The ends were cut back, 0 bases at V and 6 bases at J, with 10 bases in the middle. The CDR3 extends over 14 amino acids. The CDR3 region is CASSLGGEGQPQHF. The CDR3 coding sequence is TGTGCCAGCAGCTTGGGGGGGGAGGGTCAGCCCCAGCATTTT.

The chain couples TRBV9 to TRBJ2-7, with TRBD1 identical over 10 bases. Germline V gene data show CDR1 as SGDLS and CDR2 as YYNGEE. With V trimmed by 3 bases and J by 5 bases, 2 bases remained unmatched. The CDR3 covers 13 residues. The CDR3 coding sequence is TGTGCCAGCAGCGAGGGGACAGGGGACGAGCAGTACTTC. Translated: CASSEGTGDEQYF.

This chain connects TRBV5-4 to TRBJ2-1; unclear D gene. The germline V gene has CDR1 SGHNT and CDR2 YYREEE (reference sequence). The CDR3 covers 16 residues. The ends were cut back, 4 bases at V and 0 bases at J, with 14 bases in the middle. CDR3 amino acids: CASSQVLPGSYNEQFF. The DNA for the CDR3 is TGTGCCAGCAGCCAGGTACTCCCCGGCTCCTACAATGAGCAGTTCTTC.

This chain connects TRBV28 to TRBJ1-4; maybe TRBD1 (6 bases). Germline V lookup: CDR1 MDHEN, CDR2 SYDVKM. Deletions cut 2 bases from V and 8 bases from J, with 18 bases between. This CDR3 has 16 amino acids. The CDR3 DNA follows: TGTGCCAGCAGTTTACCCCTTACAGGGACCAACGAAAAACTGTTTTTT. Protein sequence: CASSLPLTGTNEKLFF.

J is TRBJ2-7 and V is TRBV6-1; 9 nucleotides align to TRBD2. V shed 0 bases and J 2 bases; nucleotides not matched to a gene: 2. CDR1 is MNHNS, CDR2 SASEGT, per germline. The CDR3 spans 15 residues. CDR3 bases: TGTGCCAGCAGTGAAGCGTTAGCGGGGGCCTACGAGCAGTACTTC. Translating gives CASSEALAGAYEQYF.

This clone turned up a few times. The chain couples TRBV14 to TRBJ1-3, with D perhaps matching TRBD1 (5 bases). The CDR3 has 16 amino acids. V was cut by 4 bases and J by 4 bases, with 17 bases left in between. The germline V gene has CDR1 SGHDN and CDR2 FVKESK. Here the CDR3 reads CASSPTGGTVGNTIYF. The CDR3 DNA sequence: TGTGCCAGCAGCCCGACGGGGGGAACGGTGGGAAACACCATATATTTT.

V and J are TRBV18 and TRBJ2-7, with D perhaps TRBD2 (6 bases). The V gene lost 3 bases and the J gene lost 6 bases, with 12 bases spanning the gap. Germline V gives CDR1 KGHSH, CDR2 LQKENI. The CDR3 is 13 amino acids. The CDR3, as DNA: TGTGCCAGCTCACCGGGGGGTTGGCTCGAGCAGTACTTC. The encoded protein is CASSPGGWLEQYF.

This rearrangement joins TRBV4-2 to TRBJ2-2; no firm D call. The CDR3 consists of 14 residues. Germline V CDR1 and CDR2: LGHNA, YNFKEQ. The V gene lost 1 base and the J gene lost 4 bases, with 7 bases spanning the gap. The CDR3 spells CASSQGPFTGELFF. The CDR3 DNA reads as TGTGCCAGCAGCCAAGGTCCCTTCACCGGGGAGCTGTTTTTT.

This chain connects TRBV29-1 to TRBJ1-2; 11 nucleotides match TRBD1. After removal of 6 bases from V and 7 bases from J, the junction contained 4 bases not matched to a gene. The germline gives CDR1 SQVTM, CDR2 ANQGSEA. The CDR3 runs 12 residues. The DNA of the CDR3 is TGCAGCGTCGGACAGGGGGCAAGTGGCTACACCTTC. It yields the protein CSVGQGASGYTF.

This clone was recorded once. The CDR3 sequence is CASSSWDRDEKLFF. In DNA, the CDR3 is TGTGCCAGCAGCTCTTGGGACAGGGATGAAAAACTGTTTTTT. The V call is TRBV7-9, the J call TRBJ1-4; 9 bases are a match to TRBD1. The germline V gene has CDR1 SEHNR and CDR2 FQNEAQ (reference sequence). This CDR3 has 14 amino acids. V lost 4 bases, J lost 6 bases, and 3 bases stayed unmatched.

The V call is TRBV15, the J call TRBJ2-6; unclear D gene. This CDR3 comprises 14 residues. From germline, CDR1 is LNHNV and CDR2 YYDKDF (reference sequence). Trimming left V 3 bases short and J 6 bases short, with 9 bases between. The DNA of the CDR3 is TGTGCCACCAGCAGGAGATTTTCGGCCAACGTCCTGACTTTC. Its protein product is CATSRRFSANVLTF.

This clone appeared a few times. A junction boundary mismatches the germline segment, possibly from a read error. J is TRBJ2-1 and V is TRBV7-7; 9 nucleotides match TRBD1. The CDR3 totals 17 residues. Per germline, CDR1 SSHAT and CDR2 FNYEAQ (reference sequence). The CDR3 nucleotides are TGTGCTAGCAGCTTAGCCCTAACGAACAGGGGGCCGGGCGAGCAGTTCTTC. It specifies CASSLALTNRGPGEQFF. Variable domain in full (rest from reference TRBV7-7 and TRBJ2-1): GAGVSQSPRYKVTKRGQDVTLRCDPISSHATLYWYQQALGQGPEFLTYFNYEAQPDKSGLPSDRFSAERPEGSISTLTIQRTEQRDSAMYRCASSLALTNRGPGEQFFGPGTRLTVL.